This T cell receptor (beta chain) was sequenced during a study of shared clonotypes between healthy human individuals. Profiled with immunoSEQ multiplex PCR; TCRdb holds only in-frame clones, not every one. The sample holds approximately 2.5 million clones, around nine tenths seen once. The ends were cut back, 3 bases at V and 5 bases at J, with 8 bases in the middle. Germline V gene sequence: CDR1 SGHTA, CDR2 FQGNSA. The CDR3 runs to 13 residues. This sequence joins TRBV7-2 and TRBJ2-1, with D possibly being TRBD1 (5 bases). The sample comprised naive CD4+ T cells sorted from blood. Noted subset: CD45RA+ positively selected. The TCR comes from a man between 18 and 35 years old in good health. CDR3 nucleotide sequence: TGTGCCAGCAGCTTTGCCAGGGACAATGAGCAGTTCTTC. Its translation: CASSFARDNEQFF.